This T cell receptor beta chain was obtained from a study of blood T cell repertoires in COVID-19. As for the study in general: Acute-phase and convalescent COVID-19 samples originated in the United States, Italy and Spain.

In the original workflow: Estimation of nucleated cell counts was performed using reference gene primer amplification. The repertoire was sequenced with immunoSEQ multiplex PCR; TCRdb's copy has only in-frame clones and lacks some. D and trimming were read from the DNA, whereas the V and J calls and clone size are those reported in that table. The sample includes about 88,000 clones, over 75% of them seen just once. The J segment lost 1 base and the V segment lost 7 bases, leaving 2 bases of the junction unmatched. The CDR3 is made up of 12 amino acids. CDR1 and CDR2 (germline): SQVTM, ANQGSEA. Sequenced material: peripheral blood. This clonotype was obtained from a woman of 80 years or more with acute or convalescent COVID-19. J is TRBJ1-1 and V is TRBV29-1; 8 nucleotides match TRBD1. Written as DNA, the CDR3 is TGCAGCGCAGGGGGCTCGAACACTGAAGCTTTCTTT. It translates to CSAGGSNTEAFF.